The rows below give T cell receptor beta chains drawn from one sample of a study of PD-1 blockade in classical Hodgkin lymphoma. Measured with immunoSEQ multiplex PCR; TCRdb has only the in-frame clones, and not every one. The sample lists some 70,000 clones; over 90% were seen once. The specimen sequenced was peripheral blood mononuclear cells (PBMCs). The source is a human donor with classical Hodgkin lymphoma. Both conserved end residues are part of each CDR3. The D gene is left open where the match is weak. Clone size is shown for a subset of rows, as once, few, many or a class of expanded clone.

V	size	D	J	DNA	CDR3
TRBV27	-	TRBD1	TRBJ1-5	TGTGCCAGCAGCCGTGACAGGGCTAATCAGCCCCAGCATTTT	CASSRDRANQPQHF
TRBV7-9	-	-	TRBJ2-1	TGTGCCAGCAGCCTAGCTGAAAATGAGCAGTTCTTC	CASSLAENEQFF
TRBV9	-	TRBD2	TRBJ2-1	TGTGCCAGCAGCAGAACGGGGGGGCGACCTCTTAGAGATGAGCAGTTCTTC	CASSRTGGRPLRDEQFF
TRBV5-1	-	TRBD1	TRBJ2-7	TGCGCCAGCAGCCTAGGGACAGGCCGGGTGTACGAGCAGTACTTC	CASSLGTGRVYEQYF
TRBV18	-	-	TRBJ2-7	TGTGCCAGCTCACTCTCCTACGAGCAGTACTTC	CASSLSYEQYF
TRBV5-4	-	TRBD2	TRBJ2-5	TGTGCCAGCAGCCCAAAAGCGGGAGTGGAAGAGACCCAGTACTTC	CASSPKAGVEETQYF
TRBV19	-	-	TRBJ1-1	TGTGCCAGTAGTACCTGGGGCACTGAAGCTTTCTTT	CASSTWGTEAFF
TRBV9	-	-	TRBJ1-6	TGTGCCAGCAGCCCCGGGACGGGTGGTTCACCCCTCCACTTT	CASSPGTGGSPLHF
TRBV7-9	few	TRBD1	TRBJ1-4	TGTGCCAGCAGCTCCAGGGGGCCGACTAATGAAAAACTGTTTTTT	CASSSRGPTNEKLFF
TRBV29-1	-	-	TRBJ2-5	TGCAGCGCCGTGGGGTGGAGGGAGACCCAGTACTTC	CSAVGWRETQYF
TRBV6-1	-	-	TRBJ1-3	TGTGCCAGCCAAAGAAACACCATATATTTT	CASQRNTIYF
TRBV9	-	-	TRBJ2-7	TGTGCCAGCAGCGTATTGGGGGGCCCCTACGAGCAGTACTTC	CASSVLGGPYEQYF
TRBV2	-	-	TRBJ2-1	TGTGCCAGCAGGGCGCCCCTAAGCTCCTACAATGAGCAGTTCTTC	CASRAPLSSYNEQFF
TRBV29-1	-	-	TRBJ1-2	TGCAGCGTTCCTCCGGACAGTTTTTATGGCTACACCTTC	CSVPPDSFYGYTF
TRBV5-1	few	-	TRBJ2-1	TGCGCCAGCAGCTCCCAACCGTACAATGAGCAGTTCTTC	CASSSQPYNEQFF
TRBV2	-	TRBD1	TRBJ2-3	TGTGCCAGCAGGGACGACAGGGTTGGGGCAGATACGCAGTATTTT	CASRDDRVGADTQYF
TRBV6-6	-	-	TRBJ1-2	TGTGCCAGCAGTCCCTGGGGGGGAAACTATGGCTACACCTTC	CASSPWGGNYGYTF
TRBV5-1	once	-	TRBJ2-3	TGCGCCAGCAGCTTGGGAAGCGGGTCTACAGATACGCAGTATTTT	CASSLGSGSTDTQYF
TRBV9	-	-	TRBJ2-7	TGTGCCAGCACACCTAGAGGCTACCTGGGTCTAGAATTCACGGGGCCCCTCGGGCACGAGCAGTACTTC	CASTPRGYLGLEFTGPLGHEQYF
TRBV6-5	once	TRBD2	TRBJ2-7	TGTGCCAGCAGACCCCTAGCGGAGAGCTCCTACGAGCAGTACTTC	CASRPLAESSYEQYF
TRBV19	-	-	TRBJ2-3	TGTGCCAGTAGTATATCGGACTCCGGGGAAGATACGCAGTATTTT	CASSISDSGEDTQYF
TRBV7-9	-	TRBD1	TRBJ2-1	TGTGCCAGCAGCTTCGAGACAGGGACCTCCAGGTCTAGGTATGAGCAGTTCTTC	CASSFETGTSRSRYEQFF
TRBV11-2	-	-	TRBJ2-7	TGTGCCAGCAGCCCAAGGTACATCCACGAGCAGTACTTC	CASSPRYIHEQYF
TRBV7-2	-	-	TRBJ1-2	TGTGCCAGCAGCATGAGGGACTTGCGAATCGGCTACACCTTC	CASSMRDLRIGYTF
TRBV4-1	-	TRBD1	TRBJ1-2	TGCGCCAGCAGCCAAGAAGTGACAGGGGCGGGTCACCGTGGCTACACCTTC	CASSQEVTGAGHRGYTF
TRBV5-6	-	TRBD1	TRBJ2-7	TGTGCCAGCAGCATAGGACAGGGAAGCACCTACGAGCAGTACTTC	CASSIGQGSTYEQYF
TRBV7-9	-	-	TRBJ1-2	TGTGCCAGCAGCTTAGCACGGGAGGGATCCTATGGCTACACCTTC	CASSLAREGSYGYTF
TRBV7-9	-	-	TRBJ2-5	TGTGCCAGCAGCCCTCAACTTCAGACAAAGGGCCGACAACGAGAGACCCAGTACTTC	CASSPQLQTKGRQRETQYF
TRBV7-8	-	-	TRBJ1-1	TGTGCCAGCAGCGGCCGATTAGTGGCTGAAGCTTTCTTT	CASSGRLVAEAFF
TRBV5-1	-	TRBD2	TRBJ2-1	TGCGCCAGCAGCTTGGTGGCTAGCGGGGGCTACAATGAGCAGTTCTTC	CASSLVASGGYNEQFF
TRBV29-1	-	TRBD2	TRBJ2-3	TGCAGCGTGCTTTCCCGGGGGGGGAGTGCAGATACGCAGTATTTT	CSVLSRGGSADTQYF
TRBV6-6	-	TRBD1	TRBJ1-1	TGTGCCAGCAACGACAGGGTGGGTACTGAAGCTTTCTTT	CASNDRVGTEAFF
TRBV6-5	-	TRBD1	TRBJ1-4	TGTGCCAGCAGTTACACGGGACAGTATAATGAAAAACTGTTTTTT	CASSYTGQYNEKLFF
TRBV7-2	-	-	TRBJ2-2	TGTGCCAGCAGCTTAGTCGGGAGCTCCGGGGAGCTGTTTTTT	CASSLVGSSGELFF
TRBV11-2	-	-	TRBJ2-2	TGTGCCAGCAGCCCAAGATGGACAGTCAACACCGGGGAGCTGTTTTTT	CASSPRWTVNTGELFF
TRBV6-6	-	TRBD2	TRBJ2-7	TGTGCCAGCAGCCCCATCCGGGGGGGCCTCGGCGAGCAGTACTTC	CASSPIRGGLGEQYF
TRBV14	-	-	TRBJ1-3	TGTGCCAGCAGCCAAAGAAGGTTCTCTGGAAACACCATATATTTT	CASSQRRFSGNTIYF
TRBV7-9	-	-	TRBJ2-5	TGTGCCAGCAGCTTAGGGGCAGGGGGGCAAGAGACCCAGTACTTC	CASSLGAGGQETQYF
TRBV18	-	TRBD1	TRBJ2-7	TGTGCCAGCTCATATGTTTCCGGGACAGACTCCTACGAGCAGTACTTC	CASSYVSGTDSYEQYF
TRBV20-1	-	-	TRBJ2-5	TGCAGTGCTAGTGGAACAGAGACCCAGTACTTC	CSASGTETQYF
TRBV6-5	-	-	TRBJ2-5	TGTGCCAGCAGTTACCTACCTCAAGAGACCCAGTACTTC	CASSYLPQETQYF
TRBV5-4	-	TRBD1	TRBJ2-5	TGTGCCAGCAGCTTGGCGGGCAGGGGGATACAAGAGACCCAGTACTTC	CASSLAGRGIQETQYF
TRBV7-9	-	-	TRBJ2-6	TGTGCCAGCACCTCTTACATATTCAACACGAACTCTGGGGCCAACGTCCTGACTTTC	CASTSYIFNTNSGANVLTF
TRBV7-2	-	-	TRBJ1-6	TGTGCCAGCAGCTTACGACCCACTGCCATGATTTATAATTCACCCCCCCACTTT	CASSLRPTAMIYNSPPHF
TRBV6-1	-	-	TRBJ1-1	TGTGCCAGCAGAGGGACTAACACTGAAGCTTTCTTT	CASRGTNTEAFF
TRBV30	few	-	TRBJ1-1	TGTGCCTGGACGGAGGGAGGCACTGAAGCTTTCTTT	CAWTEGGTEAFF
TRBV30	-	TRBD2	TRBJ2-7	TGTGCCTGGAGTAGACTAGCGGGAACCTACGAGCAGTACTTC	CAWSRLAGTYEQYF
TRBV7-8	-	-	TRBJ2-2	TGTGCCAGCAGCCCTACCCCTTGGGGGCGCGAAGGGGAGCTGTTTTTT	CASSPTPWGREGELFF
TRBV5-8	-	-	TRBJ1-1	TGTGCCAGCAGCTTAACAGGGAAATCTGAAGCTTTCTTT	CASSLTGKSEAFF
TRBV23-1	-	-	TRBJ1-1	TGCGCCAGCAGTACCAAAGCTTTCTTT	CASSTKAFF
TRBV6-5	-	TRBD1	TRBJ2-7	TGTGCCAGCTTGCGAGGGACAGGGAATGGCGAGCAGTACTTC	CASLRGTGNGEQYF
TRBV10-3	-	TRBD2	TRBJ2-7	TGTGCCATCAGCTTAGCGGGGGAGACCTACGAGCAGTACTTC	CAISLAGETYEQYF
TRBV6-6	-	-	TRBJ2-7	TGTGCCAGCAGTTACCCCGAAGGGACGGGACACGAGCAGTACTTC	CASSYPEGTGHEQYF
TRBV10-3	-	-	TRBJ1-2	TGTGCCATCAGTGTCACAGATACGAACTATGGCTACACCTTC	CAISVTDTNYGYTF
TRBV7-9	-	TRBD2	TRBJ2-3	TGTGCCAGCAGCTTCCTAGCGGGGGGCGCAGATACGCAGTATTTT	CASSFLAGGADTQYF
TRBV18	-	-	TRBJ1-2	TGTGCCAGTTCCCGAGACACTAACTATGGCTACACCTTC	CASSRDTNYGYTF
TRBV7-6	-	TRBD2	TRBJ2-5	TGTGCCAGCAGCCCTAGAGGGAGGGACGAGACCCAGTACTTC	CASSPRGRDETQYF
TRBV7-7	-	-	TRBJ2-3	TGTGCCAGCAGCTTAGAATCCCGCACAGATACGCAGTATTTT	CASSLESRTDTQYF
TRBV6-5	-	-	TRBJ2-5	TGTGCCAGCAGTTATCAGACCCAAGAGACCCAGTACTTC	CASSYQTQETQYF